This TCR beta chain derives from a study of blood T cell repertoires in COVID-19. For the study at large: From the United States, Italy and Spain came samples of acute and convalescent COVID-19.

The CDR3 covers 13 residues. Trimming cost V 1 base and J 5 bases, with 8 bases left between them. Method: immunoSEQ multiplex PCR; TCRdb's copy keeps in-frame clones and lacks some. The sample lists about 79,000 clones, more than 85% occurring once. The V and J genes are TRBV12-3 or TRBV12-4 and TRBJ2-5; D call uncertain. The source of this sequence is a man aged 65 to 79 with active or convalescent COVID-19. The material sequenced was peripheral blood. CDR3 nucleotide sequence: TGTGCCAGCAGTTTAGGGTTCCGGGAGACCCAGTACTTC. Protein: CASSLGFRETQYF.